A selection of T cell receptor beta chains follows, all from one sample in a study of blood T cell repertoires in COVID-19. Generated by immunoSEQ multiplex PCR, the TCRdb table keeps only in-frame clones and is missing some. Here the sample spans 150,000 to 200,000 clones, roughly 86% being singletons. Sequenced input: peripheral blood. The receptors derive from a woman aged 60-75 years who had recovered from COVID-19. Both conserved end residues are part of each CDR3. D genes are given only for firm matches. Clone size is stated in some rows and not others, as once, few, many or a class when expanded.

J	size	D	V	DNA	CDR3
TRBJ1-2	NA	TRBD1	TRBV4-1	TGCGCCAGCAGCCAAGAAGGGACAGCCCCCGCCGATGGCTACACCTTC	CASSQEGTAPADGYTF
TRBJ1-2	NA	NA	TRBV7-6	TGTGCCAGCAGCTTAGGGAATAGGGGTGGCTACACCTTC	CASSLGNRGGYTF
TRBJ2-5	NA	NA	TRBV11-2	TGTGCCAGCAGCCCGGACTGGTTGGGGGGAGGAGAGACCCAGTACTTC	CASSPDWLGGGETQYF
TRBJ1-5	NA	TRBD1	TRBV3-1/TRBV3-2	TGTGCCAGCAGCCTCCGGACAGGGCAGGATCAGCCCCAGCATTTT	CASSLRTGQDQPQHF
TRBJ1-1	once	TRBD1	TRBV10-3	TGTGCCATCAGCGCAGATGGACAGGGATACACTGAAGCTTTCTTT	CAISADGQGYTEAFF
TRBJ2-5	NA	TRBD2	TRBV2	TGTGCCAGCAGTGTACGACTAGCGGGGGGGGAGACCCAGTACTTC	CASSVRLAGGETQYF
TRBJ2-7	NA	NA	TRBV5-8	TGTGCCAGCACCCCCGGGACATCCCCCTACGAGCAGTACTTC	CASTPGTSPYEQYF
TRBJ1-2	NA	NA	TRBV5-1	TGCGCCAGCAGCTTGGAGGTACCCCAGGCGGGCTATGGCTACACCTTC	CASSLEVPQAGYGYTF
TRBJ2-3	NA	TRBD2	TRBV7-3	TGTGCCAGCAGCGACAGGACTAGCGGGGGCGGCACAGATACGCAGTATTTT	CASSDRTSGGGTDTQYF
TRBJ1-2	NA	NA	TRBV5-6	TGTGCCAGCAGCTTGGCGGGGGATCCCAACTATGGCTACACCTTC	CASSLAGDPNYGYTF
TRBJ2-1	NA	TRBD2	TRBV28	TGTGCCAGCAGTTTAGACCCCCCAGCGGGGGGAAACAATGAGCAGTTCTTC	CASSLDPPAGGNNEQFF
TRBJ2-2	NA	TRBD1	TRBV19	TGTGCCAGTCAGGGGGCTTCGAACACCGGGGAGCTGTTTTTT	CASQGASNTGELFF
TRBJ2-3	NA	TRBD1	TRBV27	TGTGCCAGCAGCCGACGGACAGGGGGGGATACGCAGTATTTT	CASSRRTGGDTQYF
TRBJ2-1	NA	TRBD1	TRBV11-2	TGTGCCAGCAGCCCGGACAGGGAGGCGCAGTTCTTC	CASSPDREAQFF
TRBJ2-7	NA	NA	TRBV5-1	TGCGCCAGCAGCTTGGCCACTCAGGGCTACGAGCAGTACTTC	CASSLATQGYEQYF
TRBJ2-5	NA	NA	TRBV5-1	TGCGCCAGCAGCTCGCAGGGGTATGTAGAGACCCAGTACTTC	CASSSQGYVETQYF
TRBJ2-7	NA	NA	TRBV6-1	TGTGCCAGCAGTGAAGATCAGGCATACGAGCAGTACTTC	CASSEDQAYEQYF
TRBJ1-1	NA	TRBD1	TRBV2	TGTGCCAGCAGTATGACAGGGCGGGACACTGAAGCTTTCTTT	CASSMTGRDTEAFF
TRBJ2-6	NA	NA	TRBV19	TGTGCCAGTAGTATAGCCGTCTCTGGGGCCAACGTCCTGACTTTC	CASSIAVSGANVLTF
TRBJ1-4	NA	TRBD1	TRBV5-1	TGCGCCAGCAGCGCCTACAGGGGGACTGGGGAAAAACTGTTTTTT	CASSAYRGTGEKLFF
TRBJ2-1	NA	TRBD1	TRBV11-2	TGTGCCAGCAGCGAAGGGACAGAGGGGAATGAGCAGTTCTTC	CASSEGTEGNEQFF
TRBJ1-4	NA	NA	TRBV19	TGTGCCAGTAGTATGATGGGCAGCAATGAAAAACTGTTTTTT	CASSMMGSNEKLFF
TRBJ2-5	NA	TRBD1	TRBV7-9	TGTGCCAGCAGCAGAAGACAGGGCGGGGAGACCCAGTACTTC	CASSRRQGGETQYF
TRBJ1-2	NA	TRBD1	TRBV28	TGTGCCAGCAGGAGCCAGGGGGTTGGTGGCTACACCTTC	CASRSQGVGGYTF
TRBJ2-5	NA	NA	TRBV2	TGTGCCAGCAGTGAACTTGGCCCACAATTTGGAGAGACCCAGTACTTC	CASSELGPQFGETQYF
TRBJ2-2	NA	TRBD1	TRBV4-1	TGCGCCAGCAGCCGGAGGCTCGGGACAGGGGCTTTCACCGGGGAGCTGTTTTTT	CASSRRLGTGAFTGELFF
TRBJ2-1	NA	TRBD1	TRBV11-3	TGTGCCAGCAGCTTAGACCGACAGGGCTTTTGGAATGAGCAGTTCTTC	CASSLDRQGFWNEQFF
TRBJ1-3	NA	NA	TRBV4-2	TGTGCCAGCAGCCAAGTCGACAACTCTGGAAACACCATATATTTT	CASSQVDNSGNTIYF
TRBJ1-2	NA	NA	TRBV7-9	TGTGCCAGCAGCTCAACCCCAGGATATGGCTACACCTTC	CASSSTPGYGYTF
TRBJ2-5	NA	NA	TRBV2	TGTGCCAGCAGGGACCGGGACTTAAAGTGGGAGACCCAGTACTTC	CASRDRDLKWETQYF
TRBJ2-7	NA	NA	TRBV10-3	TGTGCCATCGGGCCAGGGGAAACCTACGAGCAGTACTTC	CAIGPGETYEQYF
TRBJ2-3	NA	TRBD2	TRBV5-1	TGCGCCAGCAGCTTGGGCATAGCGGGGGGTGATACGCAGTATTTT	CASSLGIAGGDTQYF
TRBJ2-1	few	TRBD2	TRBV2	TGTGCCAGCAGTGAACGTCCCGGGGGGGCAGGGGAGCAGTTCTTC	CASSERPGGAGEQFF
TRBJ1-4	NA	TRBD1	TRBV28	TGTGCCAGCAGTACGCCCGGGACAGCTAATGAAAAACTGTTTTTT	CASSTPGTANEKLFF
TRBJ1-2	NA	TRBD1	TRBV30	TGTGCCTGGGGCTGGACAGGGCAGGTCTATGGCTACACCTTC	CAWGWTGQVYGYTF
TRBJ2-7	NA	NA	TRBV10-3	TGTGCCACCGGAGGCGCGGACTCCTACGAGCAGTACTTC	CATGGADSYEQYF
TRBJ2-1	NA	TRBD2	TRBV10-3	TGTGCCACTGCCTCGGGGGGCAATGAGCAGTTCTTC	CATASGGNEQFF
TRBJ1-1	NA	NA	TRBV6-5	TGTGCCAGCAGCCTAGGACAGAAGAACACTGAAGCTTTCTTT	CASSLGQKNTEAFF
TRBJ2-6	NA	NA	TRBV6-6	TGTGCCAGCAGTTACGGAACTAGGGGGGCCAACGTCCTGACTTTC	CASSYGTRGANVLTF
TRBJ1-1	NA	NA	TRBV19	TGTGCCAGTAGTATACGTAGCGCGGGCAGAAACACTGAAGCTTTCTTT	CASSIRSAGRNTEAFF
TRBJ2-3	NA	NA	TRBV7-6	TGTGCCAGCAGCTTAGTATTTCGCGGGGGCCTGGGAGATACGCAGTATTTT	CASSLVFRGGLGDTQYF